This T cell receptor beta chain comes out of a study of Graves' ophthalmopathy and Graves' hyperthyroidism. Beta-chain TCR CDR3 regions were amplified from RNA transcripts. Investigators did first-round RT-PCR with HTBI primers, then second-round multiplex PCR. TCRdb reprocessed the multiplex PCR reads with MiXCR, giving one entry per CDR3 protein. The table has a few hundred thousand distinct CDR3 sequences, 15% to 20% seen once. The CDR3 has 15 residues. Between the trimmed V and J ends, which lost 2 bases and 4 bases, there was a span of 14 bases. Per germline, CDR1 MNHNS and CDR2 SASEGT. The origin of this receptor is an adult woman with stable Graves' hyperthyroidism. The chain recombines TRBV6-1 with TRBJ1-1; D is ambiguous. Material for sequencing was peripheral blood. The CDR3, as DNA: TGTGCCAGCAGTGAATTGTTCGGGGAGGGCACTGAAGCTTTCTTT. Translated: CASSELFGEGTEAFF.